The present TCR beta chain was sequenced within a study of shared clonotypes between healthy human individuals. The study, taken as a whole, reports: Among donors, sharing of clonotypes was expected to be affected by sequencing depth.

For this clone: Its antigen is undetermined.

Each replicate PCR on the sorted subsets used 200 to 250 ng DNA (roughly 27,000 T cell genomes). The method was immunoSEQ multiplex PCR; TCRdb's version includes in-frame clones alone and lacks a portion of them. The sample consists of about 590,000 clones, roughly 95% of them appearing once. CD45RO-negative, CCR7-positively selected cells formed the naive CD8 fraction, excluding terminally differentiated effector memory CD45RA+ cells. This TCR was sampled from a woman aged 25 to 45 in good health. The sequencing input was naive CD8+ T cells sorted from blood.

The CDR3 spells CASSQGQGDEKLFF. In nucleotides, the CDR3 is TGTGCCAGCAGCCAGGGACAGGGCGACGAAAAACTGTTTTTT. The chain joins TRBV7-9 to TRBJ1-4; TRBD1 matches 9 bases. J gave up 8 bases and V 5 bases, and 6 bases lay outside the gene matches. The CDR3 runs 14 residues. Per germline, CDR1 SEHNR and CDR2 FQNEAQ (reference sequence).